Listed below are T cell receptor beta chains from one sample, sequenced in a study of siplizumab effects on memory and regulatory T cells. Here immunoSEQ multiplex PCR was the method, and the copy in TCRdb shows in-frame clones only, minus some. The data hold 100,000 or so clones, with 80% to 95% observed a single time. The sequencing input was CD4+ T cells sorted from blood. These receptors all stem from a human donor in good health. Some clones in this sample may be carry-over from other donors' samples. Each CDR3 is given with its conserved first and last residue. Each record gives: CDR3 DNA, CDR3 protein, V gene, D gene, J gene, clone size. D genes are given only for firm matches. Clone sizes are given selectively: once, few, many, or a class where the clone is expanded.

TGTGCCAGCAGTTACCGACGGGTCGGATACAATGAGCAGTTCTTC | CASSYRRVGYNEQFF | TRBV6-5 | . | TRBJ2-1 | .
TGTGCCAGCAGAAAACCGGGACTAGCGGGCGATGAGCAGTTCTTC | CASRKPGLAGDEQFF | TRBV7-9 | TRBD2 | TRBJ2-1 | .
TGCGCCAGCAGCCGGCCCATGAACACTGAAGCTTTCTTT | CASSRPMNTEAFF | TRBV4-1 | . | TRBJ1-1 | .
TGCGCCAGCAGCTTAGGACAGGGGCAAGAGACCCAGTACTTC | CASSLGQGQETQYF | TRBV5-1 | TRBD1 | TRBJ2-5 | .
TGTGCCAGCAGCCTCAGAGTACTTGAAGCTTTCTTT | CASSLRVLEAFF | TRBV6-5 | . | TRBJ1-1 | .
TGTGCCAGCAGCCGAAAACTAGCGGGAGGGCCGGGGAATGAGCAGTTCTTC | CASSRKLAGGPGNEQFF | TRBV13 | TRBD2 | TRBJ2-1 | .
TGTGCCAGCAGTCCCCTACAGGGTACTGGAAACACCATATATTTT | CASSPLQGTGNTIYF | TRBV6-1 | . | TRBJ1-3 | .
TGTGCCAGCACAGGGAGTAACACCGGGGAGCTGTTTTTT | CASTGSNTGELFF | TRBV25-1 | . | TRBJ2-2 | .
TGTGCCAGCAGTCGCCGGGCGGGGGACAGGGGATACAATGAGCAGTTCTTC | CASSRRAGDRGYNEQFF | TRBV7-3 | TRBD1 | TRBJ2-1 | once
TGTGCCAGCAGCGGCTCCAGGGGGCGCAGGGGGAGACTAGGCGAACAAGAGACCCAGTACTTC | CASSGSRGRRGRLGEQETQYF | TRBV28 | TRBD1 | TRBJ2-5 | .
TGTGCCAGTAGTGCTGACAGCGGGAGAGCCTACGAGCAGTACTTC | CASSADSGRAYEQYF | TRBV19 | TRBD2 | TRBJ2-7 | .
TGTGCCAGCAGCTTAGATTCGGGAGACATATACAATGAGCAGTTCTTC | CASSLDSGDIYNEQFF | TRBV11-3 | . | TRBJ2-1 | .
TGTGCCAGCCGGGAAGTAAGGTCCGAGCAGTACTTC | CASREVRSEQYF | TRBV2 | . | TRBJ2-7 | once
TGTGCCAGCTCACCTTCGGGCAGGGAGTACGAGCAGTACTTC | CASSPSGREYEQYF | TRBV18 | . | TRBJ2-7 | .
TGCGCCAGCAGTGACCGCCAGGGGCGATACTATGGCTACACCTTC | CASSDRQGRYYGYTF | TRBV10-2 | . | TRBJ1-2 | .
TGTGCCAGCAGCCGAACGGGACTTTTCTACGAGCAGTACTTC | CASSRTGLFYEQYF | TRBV7-9 | . | TRBJ2-7 | .
TGTGCCAGCAGCTTGCACAGGGGGGGACCCGAGCAGTACTTC | CASSLHRGGPEQYF | TRBV11-2 | . | TRBJ2-7 | .
TGTGCCAGCAGTACTCCGACAGGAGCACAAGCCAAAAACATTCAGTACTTC | CASSTPTGAQAKNIQYF | TRBV28 | . | TRBJ2-4 | .
TGTGCCAGCAGGACCGGAGGGGGCGACGGTCAGCCCCAGCATTTT | CASRTGGGDGQPQHF | TRBV2 | TRBD1 | TRBJ1-5 | .
TGTGCCAGCTCCCGGACAGGGGCGTACGATAGCAATCAGCCCCAGCATTTT | CASSRTGAYDSNQPQHF | TRBV18 | TRBD1 | TRBJ1-5 | .
TGTGCCAGCAGCTTAGCCGGGGCTCCCCAAACAGATACGCAGTATTTT | CASSLAGAPQTDTQYF | TRBV7-6 | . | TRBJ2-3 | few
TGTGCCAGCAGCTCGGGAACCTGGACCTCTGGAAACACCATATATTTT | CASSSGTWTSGNTIYF | TRBV7-9 | . | TRBJ1-3 | .
TGTGCCAGCAGCTTAGGATCAGGGGCGGATTCAGAGACCCAGTACTTC | CASSLGSGADSETQYF | TRBV7-9 | . | TRBJ2-5 | .
TGTGCCAGCAGCTTAGGTGTCTTGCGGAACACTGAAGCTTTCTTT | CASSLGVLRNTEAFF | TRBV7-9 | . | TRBJ1-1 | .
TGTGCCAGTAGTAGCCCGGGACAGAGTCTTGGCTATGGCTACACCTTC | CASSSPGQSLGYGYTF | TRBV19 | TRBD1 | TRBJ1-2 | .
TGTGCCAGCAGGCACCCTAGGCGGGAGATGGATACGCAGTATTTT | CASRHPRREMDTQYF | TRBV7-2 | TRBD2 | TRBJ2-3 | .
TGCGCCAGCAGCTTGGAGGGGACTAGAGCAGATACGCAGTATTTT | CASSLEGTRADTQYF | TRBV5-1 | TRBD2 | TRBJ2-3 | .
TGTGCCAGCAGTCGTCGAACTCTCAAACTCTACGAGCAGTACTTC | CASSRRTLKLYEQYF | TRBV11-2 | . | TRBJ2-7 | .
TGTGCCTGGACCCTTCCGAAGGGAAACACAGATACGCAGTATTTT | CAWTLPKGNTDTQYF | TRBV30 | . | TRBJ2-3 | .
TGTGCCAGCAGCAACCGGGCGGGGAATGAGCAGTTCTTC | CASSNRAGNEQFF | TRBV6-6 | . | TRBJ2-1 | .
TGTGCCAGCAGCTCTGGACGGTGGGAATATGGGGAGACCCAGTACTTC | CASSSGRWEYGETQYF | TRBV5-4 | . | TRBJ2-5 | .
TGTGCCAGCAGTATTTATTCCGGGAGGAACACCGGGGAGCTGTTTTTT | CASSIYSGRNTGELFF | TRBV5-8 | . | TRBJ2-2 | .
TGTGCCAGCAGCACGACAGGGGTCCGGTCACCCCTCCACTTT | CASSTTGVRSPLHF | TRBV7-9 | TRBD1 | TRBJ1-6 | .
TGTGCCAGCAGTCGATTAGCTAGCTCGGATACGCAGTATTTT | CASSRLASSDTQYF | TRBV27 | . | TRBJ2-3 | .
TGTGCCAGCACCCCCCGGGCCCGAGATTCACCCCTCCACTTT | CASTPRARDSPLHF | TRBV2 | . | TRBJ1-6 | .
TGTGCCAGCAGCTTAGATCCGAGCGGTGAGCAGTACTTC | CASSLDPSGEQYF | TRBV11-2 | . | TRBJ2-7 | .